This is a list of T cell receptor beta chains from one sample in a study of T cell responses to AZD1222 COVID-19 vaccine. The method was immunoSEQ multiplex PCR; TCRdb's version includes in-frame clones alone and lacks a portion of them. The sample lists 95,000 to 150,000 clones, less than 90% occurring once. The sequenced sample was peripheral blood, obtained on day 0 of AZD1222 vaccination. These receptor sequences come from an adult in good health. Each CDR3 is given with its conserved first and last residue. A D gene is named only where the DNA matches it firmly. Size is omitted from some rows. Given values are once, few, many or a class for expanded clones.

size	D	length	V	J	DNA	CDR3
.	.	12	TRBV5-4	TRBJ2-7	TGTGCCAGCAGCGCCGGACAGTCCGAGCAGTACTTC	CASSAGQSEQYF
.	.	14	TRBV11-3	TRBJ2-3	TGTGCCAGCAGCTGGCAGGGGAGCACAGATACGCAGTATTTT	CASSWQGSTDTQYF
.	.	16	TRBV13	TRBJ1-3	TGTGCCAGCAGCTCAGGGTCTACCGGCTCTGGAAACACCATATATTTT	CASSSGSTGSGNTIYF
.	.	15	TRBV10-3	TRBJ1-2	TGTGCCATCAAAGGGGGGGCAGGGGATGAGAATGGCTACACCTTC	CAIKGGAGDENGYTF
.	TRBD2	16	TRBV5-8	TRBJ2-2	TGTGCCAGCAGCTTGCCGGGAGGGCCGGGCACCGGGGAGCTGTTTTTT	CASSLPGGPGTGELFF
.	.	14	TRBV18	TRBJ2-7	TGTGCCAGCTCATCTTGGGGACCCACCTACGAGCAGTACTTC	CASSSWGPTYEQYF
once	.	13	TRBV12-3/TRBV12-4	TRBJ1-1	TGTGCCAGCAGTTTAGTACAGACGACTGAAGCTTTCTTT	CASSLVQTTEAFF
.	.	16	TRBV19	TRBJ1-5	TGTGCCAGTAGTCTCTACAGGCCGAATAGCAATCAGCCCCAGCATTTT	CASSLYRPNSNQPQHF
.	TRBD2	13	TRBV18	TRBJ2-7	TGTGCCAGCTCACCATGGGGAGGGAACGAGCAGTACTTC	CASSPWGGNEQYF
.	TRBD1	14	TRBV7-3	TRBJ1-1	TGTGCCAGCAGCCAGGGGGGAATGAACACTGAAGCTTTCTTT	CASSQGGMNTEAFF
.	TRBD2	16	TRBV7-2	TRBJ2-7	TGTGCCAGCAGCTTTGTGATCGGGGGGAAGGTCTACGAGCAGTACTTC	CASSFVIGGKVYEQYF
.	.	14	TRBV4-2	TRBJ1-2	TGTGCCAGCAGCCAAGATGCGGGGGTTGGAGGCTACACCTTC	CASSQDAGVGGYTF
.	.	14	TRBV18	TRBJ1-5	TGTGCCAGCTCACCCGACAGGTTCAATCAGCCCCAGCATTTT	CASSPDRFNQPQHF
.	.	14	TRBV5-1	TRBJ1-2	TGCGCCAGCAGCTTGGACAGGTCCCCCGGTGGCTACACCTTC	CASSLDRSPGGYTF
.	.	15	TRBV3-1/TRBV3-2	TRBJ1-2	TGTGCCAGCAGCCCCCCACGGGGGCTGGGGTATGGCTACACCTTC	CASSPPRGLGYGYTF
.	.	13	TRBV19	TRBJ1-2	TGTGCCAGTAGTATATTCTCCCCCGATGGCTACACCTTC	CASSIFSPDGYTF
.	TRBD1	15	TRBV28	TRBJ1-5	TGTGCCAGCAGGAGGACAGGGAATAGCAATCAGCCCCAGCATTTT	CASRRTGNSNQPQHF
.	.	16	TRBV19	TRBJ2-2	TGTGCCAGTAGTCCGGCATCTGGAGAGTACACCGGGGAGCTGTTTTTT	CASSPASGEYTGELFF
few	.	14	TRBV18	TRBJ1-2	TGTGCCAGCTCATCACGCAGATCAAACTATGGCTACACCTTC	CASSSRRSNYGYTF
.	TRBD2	16	TRBV9	TRBJ2-7	TGTGCCAGCAGCTCACATAGCGGGAGGCCCTCCGACGAGCAGTACTTC	CASSSHSGRPSDEQYF
.	.	15	TRBV7-8	TRBJ2-3	TGTGCCAGCAGCTTACCCAACAGGCCCACAGATACGCAGTATTTT	CASSLPNRPTDTQYF
.	TRBD2	17	TRBV7-3	TRBJ2-3	TGTGCCAGCAGCAAGTATAGCGGGGGGGTAGGCACAGATACGCAGTATTTT	CASSKYSGGVGTDTQYF
.	TRBD1	16	TRBV11-2	TRBJ2-5	TGTGCCAGCAGCTCGCCGAGTGACAGGGACCAAGAGACCCAGTACTTC	CASSSPSDRDQETQYF
.	TRBD1	14	TRBV27	TRBJ2-7	TGTGCCAGCAGGTGGACAGGACCTTCCTACGAGCAGTACTTC	CASRWTGPSYEQYF
.	.	14	TRBV11-3	TRBJ2-7	TGTGCCAGCAGCTTAGGGCAGGGAGCCTACGAGCAGTACTTC	CASSLGQGAYEQYF
.	TRBD1	15	TRBV6-1	TRBJ2-7	TGTGCCAGCAGTGAGGGGACAGGGGGTCTGGACGAGCAGTACTTC	CASSEGTGGLDEQYF
.	.	14	TRBV19	TRBJ2-7	TGTGCCAGTAGTAAGAACAGGGTGAGAGGGGAGCAGTACTTC	CASSKNRVRGEQYF
few	.	15	TRBV7-2	TRBJ1-2	TGTGCCAGCAGCTTGACGGGGCAGGGAGGCTATGGCTACACCTTC	CASSLTGQGGYGYTF
.	.	14	TRBV5-1	TRBJ1-2	TGCGCCAGCAGCTTGGAGGGGAGGGACTATGGCTACACCTTC	CASSLEGRDYGYTF
.	.	16	TRBV23-1	TRBJ2-7	TGCGCCAGCACCCGCCCCCCCCGCCGGCCGTTCTACGAGCAGTACTTC	CASTRPPRRPFYEQYF
.	TRBD1	14	TRBV5-4	TRBJ1-2	TGTGCCAGCAGCTACGGACAGGGGGCACGGGGCTACACCTTC	CASSYGQGARGYTF
.	.	15	TRBV7-9	TRBJ1-4	TGTGCCAGCAGCCATTCAAGGACGTCTAATGAAAAACTGTTTTTT	CASSHSRTSNEKLFF
.	TRBD2	17	TRBV7-8	TRBJ2-2	TGTGCCAGCATCCGATCGGGGACTAGCGGGGTGTCCGGGGAGCTGTTTTTT	CASIRSGTSGVSGELFF
once	TRBD1	14	TRBV30	TRBJ2-7	TGTGCCTGGAGTAGCCGGGACAGGGGCCACGAGCAGTACTTC	CAWSSRDRGHEQYF
once	.	16	TRBV6-2/TRBV6-3	TRBJ1-6	TGTGCCAGCAGCCGCCCAATTTGGCAGACTAATTCACCCCTCCACTTT	CASSRPIWQTNSPLHF
.	.	15	TRBV5-1	TRBJ1-1	TGCGCCAGCCGGGGAAGGGGTGGTACGAACACTGAAGCTTTCTTT	CASRGRGGTNTEAFF
.	.	13	TRBV7-2	TRBJ2-7	TGTGCCAGCAGCCTACCGGGGAGCTACGAGCAGTACTTC	CASSLPGSYEQYF
.	.	14	TRBV7-9	TRBJ1-4	TGTGCCAGCAGCCAACAGAGGACTAATGAAAAACTGTTTTTT	CASSQQRTNEKLFF
.	TRBD1	17	TRBV7-2	TRBJ1-5	TGTGCCAGCAGCTTCGTTCCGGGACAGGGGAGCAATCAGCCCCAGCATTTT	CASSFVPGQGSNQPQHF
.	.	15	TRBV30	TRBJ1-5	TGTGCCTGGGGCCAGGCGAACCCTAGCAATCAGCCCCAGCATTTT	CAWGQANPSNQPQHF
.	.	15	TRBV21-1	TRBJ2-7	TGTGCCAGCAGCAAAGCCCGGACAGGGGAGCACGAGCAGTACTTC	CASSKARTGEHEQYF
.	.	16	TRBV11-2	TRBJ2-7	TGTGCCAGCAGCTTATTGGCAGGGGTAGGCTCCTACGAGCAGTACTTC	CASSLLAGVGSYEQYF
.	.	14	TRBV13	TRBJ1-5	TGTGCCAGCAGTCAAGGGGGGAGCAATCAGCCCCAGCATTTT	CASSQGGSNQPQHF